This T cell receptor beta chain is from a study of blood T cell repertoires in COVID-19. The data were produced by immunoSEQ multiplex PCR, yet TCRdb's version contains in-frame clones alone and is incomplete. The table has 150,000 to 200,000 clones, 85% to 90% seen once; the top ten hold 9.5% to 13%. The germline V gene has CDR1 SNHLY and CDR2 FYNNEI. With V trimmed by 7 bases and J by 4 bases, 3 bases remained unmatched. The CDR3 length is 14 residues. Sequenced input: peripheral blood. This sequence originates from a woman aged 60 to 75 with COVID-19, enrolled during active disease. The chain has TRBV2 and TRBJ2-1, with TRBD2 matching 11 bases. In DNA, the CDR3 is TGTGCCAGCATGACTAGCGGGAAGTACAATGAGCAGTTCTTC. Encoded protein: CASMTSGKYNEQFF.